These 3 T cell receptor beta chains were sequenced from one sample in a study of cytomegalovirus exposure and HLA in healthy donors. Using immunoSEQ multiplex PCR, the repertoire was profiled, and TCRdb retains in-frame clones only, with some absent. Counted here are 170,000 or so clones, about 80% occurring once; the ten biggest clones make up approximately 3%. Sequenced material: PBMCs. The receptors here all came from a woman aged 18-30 years in good health and CMV-seropositive.

This clone was detected only once. This CDR3 is CASTKTANQPQHF. CDR3 coding DNA: TGTGCCAGCACCAAGACAGCGAATCAGCCCCAGCATTTT. This chain uses TRBV6-1 with TRBJ1-5, with a possible D match to TRBD1 (5 bases). Germline V gene data show CDR1 as MNHNS and CDR2 as SASEGT. The V and J ends lost 7 bases and 4 bases respectively, with 11 bases between them. This CDR3 has 13 amino acids.

This clone was counted only a few times. A read error may account for a junction end that differs from germline. The chain links TRBV7-9 to TRBJ1-4; possibly TRBD1 for D (5 bases). CDR1 SEHNR and CDR2 FQNEAQ come from the germline V gene (reference sequence). This CDR3 has 16 residues. For the CDR3, the DNA is TGTGCCAGCAGCTTAGCATCAGGGATCTATAATGAAAAGCTGTTTTTT. Its protein product is CASSLASGIYNEKLFF.

The J gene is TRBJ1-1, the V gene TRBV11-2, with D unresolved. The CDR3 spans 15 residues. CDR1 is SGHAT and CDR2 is FQNNGV in the germline V gene. Deletions cut 6 bases from V and 2 bases from J, with 16 bases between. Here the CDR3 DNA reads TGTGCCAGCAGGGTCCTGGGCCAATTAAACACTGAAGCTTTCTTT. This sequence encodes CASRVLGQLNTEAFF. Together with reference TRBV11-2 and TRBJ1-1, the CDR3 gives the full variable domain: EAGVAQSPRYKIIEKRQSVAFWCNPISGHATLYWYQQILGQGPKLLIQFQNNGVVDDSQLPKDRFSAERLKGVDSTLKIQPAKLEDSAVYLCASRVLGQLNTEAFFGQGTRLTVV.